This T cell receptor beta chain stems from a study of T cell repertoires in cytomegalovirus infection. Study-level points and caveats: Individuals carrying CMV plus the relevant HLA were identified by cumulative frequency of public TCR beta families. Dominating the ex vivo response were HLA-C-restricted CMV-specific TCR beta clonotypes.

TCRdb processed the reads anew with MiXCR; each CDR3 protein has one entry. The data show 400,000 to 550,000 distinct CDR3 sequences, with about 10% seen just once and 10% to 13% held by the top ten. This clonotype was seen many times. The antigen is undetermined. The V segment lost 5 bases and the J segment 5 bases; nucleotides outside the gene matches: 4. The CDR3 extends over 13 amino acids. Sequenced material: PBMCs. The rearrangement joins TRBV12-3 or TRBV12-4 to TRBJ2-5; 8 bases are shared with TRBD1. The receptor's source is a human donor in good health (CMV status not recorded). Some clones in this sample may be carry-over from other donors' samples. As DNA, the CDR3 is TGTGCCAGCAGTCAGCAGGGGGCGGAGACCCAGTACTTC. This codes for CASSQQGAETQYF.